These 21 T cell receptor beta chains came from one sample sequenced in a study of graft-versus-host responses after intestinal transplantation. The antigens of these receptors remain unknown. The data were produced by immunoSEQ multiplex PCR, yet TCRdb's version contains in-frame clones alone and is incomplete. The sample holds tens of thousands of clones; approximately 94% are singletons and the top ten take about 0.4%. The specimen comprised unstimulated CD4+ T cells sorted from spleen or lymph node cells, sampled before transplant. The receptor set was obtained from a human donor who was the organ donor for an intestinal transplant.

This chain joins TRBV6-1 and TRBJ1-2; 7 bases match TRBD1. The CDR3 covers 14 residues. CDR1 MNHNS and CDR2 SASEGT come from the germline V gene. V was pared by 6 bases and J by 2 bases, with 6 bases of the junction left unmatched. CDR3 sequence: CASSRTGANYGYTF. The CDR3, as DNA: TGTGCCAGCAGCCGCACAGGGGCGAACTATGGCTACACCTTC.

This clone has a single count. The chain carries TRBV29-1 and TRBJ1-5; 7 bases are shared with TRBD1. V gave up 4 bases and J gave up 5 bases; unmatched junction bases: 5. The CDR3 is made up of 13 amino acids. Looked up from germline, CDR1 is SQVTM and CDR2 is ANQGSEA. The CDR3 reads CSVGQGVDQPQHF. For the CDR3, the DNA is TGCAGCGTTGGGCAGGGGGTAGATCAGCCCCAGCATTTT.

This rearrangement joins TRBV6-5 to TRBJ1-2; D is perhaps TRBD1 (6 bases). The length of the CDR3 is 14 residues. CDR1 is MNHEY and CDR2 is SVGAGI in the germline V gene. V lost 3 bases and J 6 bases, leaving 14 bases between the germline ends. The CDR3 DNA is TGTGCCAGCAGTTATCAGGGAGCAGGGGATGGCTACACCTTC. It translates to CASSYQGAGDGYTF.

Comment on this clone: One junction end does not reproduce the germline sequence, and a read error may be involved. The chain links TRBV7-7 to TRBJ1-3; tentative D call: TRBD1 (5 bases). The CDR3 covers 17 residues. Germline V CDR1 and CDR2: SSHAT, FNYEAQ (reference sequence). The CDR3 sequence is CASSLGVEVSSGNTIYF. In DNA, the CDR3 is TGTGCTAGCAGCTTAGGGGTCGAGGTCAGCTCTGGAAACACCATATATTTT.

Turning to this clone: Mismatch with germline at one junction end may stem from a read error. This chain uses TRBV7-7 with TRBJ2-2; no clear D. The V gene's germline CDR1 is SSHAT and CDR2 FNYEAQ (reference sequence). CDR3 length equals 14 residues. The CDR3 DNA follows: TGTGCTAGCAGCTCGGACCAACGCACCGGGGAGCTGTTTTTT. Its protein is CASSSDQRTGELFF.

This chain connects TRBV13 to TRBJ1-2; 12 bases are a match to TRBD1. V was clipped by 3 bases and J by 6 bases; unmatched bases: 2. Germline V gene sequence: CDR1 PRHDT, CDR2 FYEKMQ (reference sequence). The CDR3 is 14 amino acids. Here the CDR3 reads CASSFGTGGDGYTF. Written as DNA, the CDR3 is TGTGCCAGCAGCTTTGGGACAGGGGGCGATGGCTACACCTTC. Looking up the rest from reference TRBV13 and TRBJ1-2 gives the full variable domain: AAGVIQSPRHLIKEKRETATLKCYPIPRHDTVYWYQQGPGQDPQFLISFYEKMQSDKGSIPDRFSAQQFSDYHSELNMSSLELGDSALYFCASSFGTGGDGYTFGSGTRLTVV.

V usage is TRBV6-5 and J usage is TRBJ1-4; the D gene is possibly TRBD1 (5 bases). V lost 0 bases, J lost 0 bases, and 5 bases lay in between. This CDR3 is built from 15 residues. In germline, CDR1 is MNHEY, CDR2 SVGAGI. CDR3 nucleotide sequence: TGTGCCAGCAGTTACTCGGGGGCAACTAATGAAAAACTGTTTTTT. The encoded protein is CASSYSGATNEKLFF.

V and J are TRBV11-1 and TRBJ2-5, with D possibly matching TRBD2 (5 bases). The V and J ends lost 5 bases and 5 bases respectively, with 9 bases between them. The CDR3 is made up of 12 amino acids. Germline V lookup: CDR1 SGHAT, CDR2 FQDESV (reference sequence). The CDR3 DNA is TGTGCCAGCAGCCGGGGTACTGAGACCCAGTACTTC. It specifies CASSRGTETQYF.

V gene TRBV15 combines with J gene TRBJ2-7; D is perhaps TRBD1 (5 bases). CDR3 length equals 13 residues. Trimming took 5 bases from V and 4 from J, leaving 12 bases between them. Germline lookup yields CDR1 LNHNV and CDR2 YYDKDF (reference sequence). CDR3 region: CATSLTQGYEQYF. The CDR3 nucleotides read TGTGCCACCAGCCTGACCCAGGGATACGAGCAGTACTTC.

The chain is built from TRBV11-2 and TRBJ2-5; D assignment may be TRBD1 or TRBD2 (5 bases each). Germline V gene lookup returns CDR1 SGHAT and CDR2 FQNNGV. CDR3 length: 15 residues. Trimming removed 4 bases at V and 6 bases at J, with 18 bases between. The CDR3, as DNA: TGTGCCAGCAGCTCTTGGGACCAACATCCCCAGACCCAGTACTTC. It specifies CASSSWDQHPQTQYF. The complete variable domain, with remaining parts taken from reference TRBV11-2 and TRBJ2-5, reads EAGVAQSPRYKIIEKRQSVAFWCNPISGHATLYWYQQILGQGPKLLIQFQNNGVVDDSQLPKDRFSAERLKGVDSTLKIQPAKLEDSAVYLCASSSWDQHPQTQYFGPGTRLLVL.

The rearrangement links TRBV11-2 to TRBJ1-5; tentatively, D is TRBD1 (6 bases). The CDR3 totals 15 residues. Trimming took 5 bases from V and 6 from J, leaving 17 bases between them. Germline CDR1 SGHAT, CDR2 FQNNGV. This chain's CDR3 is CASSPEGGPTQPQHF. DNA of the CDR3: TGTGCCAGCAGCCCCGAGGGGGGTCCGACTCAGCCCCAGCATTTT.

V gene TRBV5-6 combines with J gene TRBJ2-3; TRBD2 is a possible D gene (5 bases). V was trimmed by 3 bases and J by 2 bases, leaving 22 bases between them. Germline CDR1 is SGHDT and CDR2 is YYEEEE. This CDR3 has 18 residues. CDR3 in DNA: TGTGCCAGCAGCTCATTACTAGACACGGAGTCGACCACAGATACGCAGTATTTT. This encodes CASSSLLDTESTTDTQYF.

The chain is built from TRBV5-1 and TRBJ2-7; no clear D. The CDR3 totals 15 residues. Germline CDR1 and CDR2: SGHRS and YFSETQ. V lost 4 bases and J 1 base, leaving 15 bases between the germline ends. DNA for the CDR3: TGCGCCAGCAGCCGACAAACCGGGCCTTCCTACGAGCAGTACTTC. This gives the protein CASSRQTGPSYEQYF.

This clone was seen just once. This sequence joins TRBV6-5 and TRBJ2-7; D call uncertain. Between the trimmed V and J ends, which lost 5 bases and 3 bases, there was a span of 11 bases. The CDR3 totals 13 residues. Germline V gene data show CDR1 as MNHEY and CDR2 as SVGAGI. CDR3 region: CASSRTVNYEQYF. The CDR3 DNA reads TGTGCCAGCAGTCGGACCGTTAACTACGAGCAGTACTTC.

This rearrangement joins TRBV5-4 to TRBJ2-1, with 8 positions matching TRBD1. Germline-derived CDR1 and CDR2 are SGHNT and YYREEE (reference sequence). The CDR3 is 15 residues long. Unmatched junction bases numbered 6, after V lost 2 bases and J lost 5 bases. The CDR3 protein is CASSLQGVLDNEQFF. The CDR3 DNA reads as TGTGCCAGCAGCTTACAGGGGGTCCTAGACAATGAGCAGTTCTTC.

The table lists this clone with a few counts. V gene TRBV6-6 combines with J gene TRBJ1-3; D is unresolved. This CDR3 contains 11 residues. V was shortened by 0 bases and J by 7 bases, with 1 base between the two germline ends. Per germline, CDR1 MNHNY and CDR2 SVGAGI (reference sequence). The CDR3: CASSYSNTIYF. CDR3 nucleotide sequence: TGTGCCAGCAGTTACTCGAACACCATATATTTT.

V gene TRBV9 combines with J gene TRBJ2-2; 8 bases map to TRBD2. V lost 3 bases to trimming and J lost 7 bases; unmatched junction nucleotides: 14. Germline loops: CDR1 SGDLS, CDR2 YYNGEE. The CDR3 runs to 17 residues. The CDR3: CASSAPAGGRNGGELFF. Written as DNA, the CDR3 is TGTGCCAGCAGCGCCCCCGCGGGGGGCAGAAACGGCGGGGAGCTGTTTTTT.

This clone came up a few times. The chain joins TRBV6-5 to TRBJ1-6, with TRBD1 identical over 7 bases. This CDR3 has 15 amino acids. The germline CDR1 and CDR2 sequences are MNHEY and SVGAGI. After removal of 0 bases from V and 9 bases from J, the junction contained 5 bases not matched to a gene. The CDR3 DNA reads TGTGCCAGCAGTTACTCGCGGTCAGGGGGTTCACCCCTCCACTTT. Translated, it gives CASSYSRSGGSPLHF.

The chain links TRBV7-2 to TRBJ1-4; no reliable D call. V was shortened by 3 bases and J by 8 bases, with 4 bases between the two germline ends. The CDR3 consists of 11 residues. CDR1 and CDR2 (germline): SGHTA, FQGNSA. CDR3 bases: TGTGCCAGCAGCTTCGGGGAAAAACTGTTTTTT. Its translation is CASSFGEKLFF.

This chain uses TRBV4-2 with TRBJ1-3, with 8 nucleotides matching TRBD1. Germline loops: CDR1 LGHNA, CDR2 YNFKEQ. The CDR3 covers 16 residues. V was clipped by 0 bases and J by 4 bases; unmatched bases: 5. CDR3 bases: TGTGCCAGCAGCCAAGACCCCAGGGGGCCCGGAAACACCATATATTTT. Its protein is CASSQDPRGPGNTIYF.

The V gene is TRBV5-4, the J gene TRBJ2-5, with 8 bases identical to TRBD1. This CDR3 is 15 amino acids long. Looked up from germline, CDR1 is SGHNT and CDR2 is YYREEE (reference sequence). V lost 0 bases and J lost 5; bases outside the gene matches: 6. The CDR3 region has the DNA TGTGCCAGCAGCTTGGACCAGGGGGCGTGGGAGACCCAGTACTTC. Residues: CASSLDQGAWETQYF.